This TCR beta chain emerged from a study of control samples from healthy donors and cancer patients. This clone was seen only a few times. The J segment lost 1 base and the V segment lost 8 bases, leaving 6 bases of the junction unmatched. This CDR3 comprises 14 residues. The germline V gene has CDR1 MNHEY and CDR2 SVGAGI. The table came from immunoSEQ multiplex PCR; TCRdb's copy has only in-frame clones and leaves some out. The sample yields tens of thousands of clones, 95% to 96% seen once. The receptor comes from a woman in her twenties or thirties in good health. Specimen: blood. The chain employs TRBV6-5 and TRBJ1-1; 8 bases map to TRBD1. CDR3 DNA sequence: TGTGCCAGCCGGACAGGGTTGTCGAACACTGAAGCTTTCTTT. Translated, it gives CASRTGLSNTEAFF.